This TCR beta chain was sequenced during a study of CD8 T cells in Susac syndrome. Reverse transcription of about 0.45 to 1 ug RNA used random hexamers. A single record per CDR3 protein comes from TCRdb applying MiXCR to the immunoSEQ multiplex PCR reads. The table has some 400,000 distinct CDR3 sequences, around 83% seen once. V lost 2 bases, J lost 4 bases, and 5 bases stayed unmatched. The CDR3 extends over 15 amino acids. Germline assignment: CDR1 MNHEY and CDR2 SVGAGI. Sequenced input: CD8+ T cells from PBMCs. The origin of this receptor is a human donor with multiple sclerosis. The chain recombines TRBV6-5 with TRBJ2-1, with TRBD1 matching over 7 bases. The CDR3 region is CASSYGDSPYNEQFF. In DNA, the CDR3 is TGTGCCAGCAGTTACGGGGACAGCCCTTACAATGAGCAGTTCTTC.